These 12 T cell receptor beta chains originate from one sample sequenced in a study of shared clonotypes between healthy human individuals. The table came from immunoSEQ multiplex PCR; TCRdb's copy has only in-frame clones and leaves some out. The table has over a million clones, approximately 72% seen once. The sample comprised memory CD4+ T cells sorted from blood. Subset denoted: CD45RA-negative fraction. The receptor source for this set is a young man in good health.

The chain couples TRBV27 to TRBJ2-3; 9 bases match TRBD2. The germline V gene has CDR1 MNHEY and CDR2 SMNVEV (reference sequence). This CDR3 is built from 17 residues. V lost 0 bases and J lost 4; bases outside the gene matches: 8. CDR3 DNA sequence: TGTGCCAGCAGTTTATCGGGGCTAGCGGGGAATCCAGATACGCAGTATTTT. Its protein product is CASSLSGLAGNPDTQYF.

This clone turned up a few times. The rearrangement uses TRBV5-1 and TRBJ2-7; 8 bases fit TRBD1. Germline lookup yields CDR1 SGHRS and CDR2 YFSETQ. This CDR3 region has 15 residues. V shed 0 bases, J shed 4 bases, and the junction held 6 bases outside the gene matches. The CDR3 loop reads CASSLVPGGLYEQYF. The CDR3 bases are TGCGCCAGCAGCTTGGTCCCAGGGGGCTTGTACGAGCAGTACTTC. Complete variable domain (other parts from reference TRBV5-1 and TRBJ2-7): KAGVTQTPRYLIKTRGQQVTLSCSPISGHRSVSWYQQTPGQGLQFLFEYFSETQRNKGNFPGRFSGRQFSNSRSEMNVSTLELGDSALYLCASSLVPGGLYEQYFGPGTRLTVT.

This clone was seen just once. Here the CDR3 DNA reads TGTGCCAGCAGGGGGACAGGGGGTAGGCAAGAGACCCAGTACTTC. Protein product: CASRGTGGRQETQYF. The chain recombines TRBV2 with TRBJ2-5; TRBD1 agrees at 11 bases. Losses at the gene ends were 6 bases for V and 2 bases for J; bases not matched to a gene: 5. In germline, CDR1 is SNHLY, CDR2 FYNNEI. The CDR3 length is 15 residues.

The V call is TRBV7-3, the J call TRBJ2-1; 9 positions agree with TRBD2. Germline loops: CDR1 SGHTA, CDR2 FQGTGA. The V gene end was trimmed by 2 bases and the J gene end by 9 bases; junction bases not matched to a gene: 8. This CDR3 contains 15 residues. The CDR3 DNA reads TGTGCCAGCAGCTTATTGGCTAGCGGGGAAGGTGAGCAGTTCTTC. Protein product: CASSLLASGEGEQFF.

The chain has TRBV11-3 and TRBJ1-2; maybe TRBD1 (6 bases). Between the trimmed V and J ends, which lost 5 bases and 6 bases, there was a span of 19 bases. Germline CDR1 reads SGHNT; CDR2 reads YENEEA. The CDR3 contains 15 residues. Written as DNA, the CDR3 is TGTGCCAGCAGCCCGACTCAGGGGCTGCAGGATGGCTACACCTTC. The encoded protein is CASSPTQGLQDGYTF. The complete variable domain, with remaining parts taken from reference TRBV11-3 and TRBJ1-2, reads EAGVVQSPRYKIIEKKQPVAFWCNPISGHNTLYWYLQNLGQGPELLIRYENEEAVDDSQLPKDRFSAERLKGVDSTLKIQPAELGDSAVYLCASSPTQGLQDGYTFGSGTRLTVV.

The rearrangement links TRBV6-5 to TRBJ1-5; D uncertain. Germline V CDR1 and CDR2: MNHEY, SVGAGI. Trimming took 4 bases from V and 1 from J, leaving 8 bases between them. This CDR3 comprises 14 residues. The DNA for the CDR3 is TGTGCCAGCAGTTCGACGCAGAGCAATCAGCCCCAGCATTTT. Its translation: CASSSTQSNQPQHF.

This clone has just one count. In nucleotides, the CDR3 is TGCGCCAGCAGCCAGGGTAGCGGGGGGGCCTACAATGAGCAGTTCTTC. Translating it yields CASSQGSGGAYNEQFF. The chain couples TRBV4-1 to TRBJ2-1; the match to TRBD2 covers 11 bases. Looked up from germline, CDR1 is MGHRA and CDR2 is YSYEKL. Trimming at V came to 3 bases and at J to 2 bases, leaving 3 bases not matched to a gene. The CDR3 spans 16 residues.

On this clone: The junction departs from the called germline gene at one end, perhaps through a read error. This chain connects TRBV7-3 to TRBJ2-5; 14 nucleotides agree with TRBD2. This CDR3 is 14 amino acids long. CDR1 and CDR2 from the germline V gene are SGHTA and FQGTGA. CDR3 coding DNA: TGTGCCAGCAGCCAAACGGGACTAGCGGGAGACCCCCACTTC. This encodes CASSQTGLAGDPHF.

About this clone: This same CDR3 is encoded by further DNA sequences in the sample. This rearrangement joins TRBV6-5 to TRBJ2-5; D is undetermined. CDR3 length equals 14 residues. Per germline, CDR1 MNHEY and CDR2 SVGAGI. V shed 0 bases and J shed 2 bases, with 7 bases lying between them. The CDR3 DNA is TGTGCCAGCAGTTACTCCGGGCTACAAGAGACCCAGTACTTC. It encodes CASSYSGLQETQYF.

The chain couples TRBV7-9 to TRBJ2-2, with TRBD2 matching 10 bases. Germline V gene data show CDR1 as SEHNR and CDR2 as FQNEAQ (reference sequence). J gave up 6 bases and V 5 bases, and 9 bases lay outside the gene matches. This CDR3 spans 16 amino acids. The CDR3 spells CASSPLAGAKPGELFF. DNA of the CDR3: TGTGCCAGCAGCCCTCTAGCGGGGGCAAAGCCCGGGGAGCTGTTTTTT.

The rearrangement uses TRBV7-2 and TRBJ2-7; 10 bases fit TRBD2. This CDR3 is 15 amino acids long. After removal of 1 base from V and 3 bases from J, the junction contained 3 bases not matched to a gene. The germline V gene has CDR1 SGHTA and CDR2 FQGNSA. CDR3 in DNA: TGTGCCAGCAGCTTAGAACTAGCGGGACTCTACGAGCAGTACTTC. This translates into CASSLELAGLYEQYF.

This sequence joins TRBV5-6 and TRBJ2-5; a possible D gene is TRBD1 (7 bases). The CDR3 has 14 residues. Germline values: CDR1 SGHDT, CDR2 YYEEEE. Trimming took off 4 bases at V and 5 bases at J, with 15 bases between the two ends. The CDR3, as DNA: TGTGCCAGCAGCCGGATGACAGGGAGGGAGACCCAGTACTTC. Translated, it gives CASSRMTGRETQYF. The full variable domain, rest sourced from reference TRBV5-6 and TRBJ2-5, is DAGVTQSPTHLIKTRGQQVTLRCSPKSGHDTVSWYQQALGQGPQFIFQYYEEEERQRGNFPDRFSGHQFPNYSSELNVNALLLGDSALYLCASSRMTGRETQYFGPGTRLLVL.